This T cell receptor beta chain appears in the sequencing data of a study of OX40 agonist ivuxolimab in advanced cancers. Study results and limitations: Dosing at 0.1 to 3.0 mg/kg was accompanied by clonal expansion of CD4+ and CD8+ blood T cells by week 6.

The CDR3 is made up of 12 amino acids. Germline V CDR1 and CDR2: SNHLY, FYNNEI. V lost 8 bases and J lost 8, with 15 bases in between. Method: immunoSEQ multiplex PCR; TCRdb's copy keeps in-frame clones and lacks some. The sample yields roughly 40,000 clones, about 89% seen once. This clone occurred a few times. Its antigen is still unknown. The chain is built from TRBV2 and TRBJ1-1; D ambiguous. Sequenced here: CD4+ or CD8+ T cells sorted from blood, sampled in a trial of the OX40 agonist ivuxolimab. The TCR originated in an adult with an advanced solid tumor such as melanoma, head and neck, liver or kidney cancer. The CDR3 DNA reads TGTGCCAGCGGAAGAAAGGCAACAGAAGCTTTCTTT. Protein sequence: CASGRKATEAFF.